This paragraph covers one T cell receptor (beta chain) sequence. This sample is part of a study of T cell responses to AZD1222 COVID-19 vaccine. The protocol was immunoSEQ multiplex PCR, while the TCRdb copy is restricted to in-frame clones and leaves out a portion. The repertoire holds some 110,000 clones, with about 91% as singletons. Samples with a second dose at about 4 or about 12 weeks were pooled together. The receptor was isolated from an adult who received the AZD1222 COVID-19 vaccine. The source was peripheral blood, collected 28 days after the second AZD1222 dose.

The CDR3 nucleotides read TGTGCCAGCTCACCACAGGGCCGAAATGAAAAACTGTTTTTT. This encodes CASSPQGRNEKLFF. The genes are TRBV18 and TRBJ1-4; no reliable D call. V was clipped by 1 base and J by 5 bases, with 8 bases between them. The CDR3 has 14 residues. Germline V gives CDR1 KGHSH, CDR2 LQKENI.